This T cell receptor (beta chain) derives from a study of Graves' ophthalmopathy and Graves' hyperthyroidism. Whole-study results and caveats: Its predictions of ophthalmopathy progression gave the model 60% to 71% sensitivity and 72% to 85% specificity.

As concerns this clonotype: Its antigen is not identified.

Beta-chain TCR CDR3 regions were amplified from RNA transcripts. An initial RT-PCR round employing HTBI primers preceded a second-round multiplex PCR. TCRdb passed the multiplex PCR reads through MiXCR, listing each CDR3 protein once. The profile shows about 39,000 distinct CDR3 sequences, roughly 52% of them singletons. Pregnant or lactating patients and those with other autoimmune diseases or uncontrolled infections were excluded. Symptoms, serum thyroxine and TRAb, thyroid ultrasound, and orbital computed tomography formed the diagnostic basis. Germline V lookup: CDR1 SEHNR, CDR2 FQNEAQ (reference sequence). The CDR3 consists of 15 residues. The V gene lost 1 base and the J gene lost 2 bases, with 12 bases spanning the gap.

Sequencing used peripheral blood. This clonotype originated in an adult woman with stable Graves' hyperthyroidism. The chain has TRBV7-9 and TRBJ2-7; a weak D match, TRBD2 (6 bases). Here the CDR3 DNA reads TGTGCCAGCAGCTTAGTGGGGGGAGAGCCCTACGAGCAGTACTTC. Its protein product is CASSLVGGEPYEQYF.